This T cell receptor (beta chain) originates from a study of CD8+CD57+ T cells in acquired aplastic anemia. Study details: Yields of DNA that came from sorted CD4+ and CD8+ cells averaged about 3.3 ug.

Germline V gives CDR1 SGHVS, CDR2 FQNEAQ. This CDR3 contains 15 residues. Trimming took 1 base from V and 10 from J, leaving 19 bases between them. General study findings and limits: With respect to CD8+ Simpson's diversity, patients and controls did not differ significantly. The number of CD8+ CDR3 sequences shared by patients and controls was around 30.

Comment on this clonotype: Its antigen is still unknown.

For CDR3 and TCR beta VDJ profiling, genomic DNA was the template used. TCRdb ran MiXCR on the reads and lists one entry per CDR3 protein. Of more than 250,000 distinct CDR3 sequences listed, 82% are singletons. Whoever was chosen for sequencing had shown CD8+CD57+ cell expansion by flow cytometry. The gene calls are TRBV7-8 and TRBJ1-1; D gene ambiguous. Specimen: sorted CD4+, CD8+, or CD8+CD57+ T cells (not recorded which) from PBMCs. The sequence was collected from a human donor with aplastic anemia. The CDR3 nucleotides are TGTGCCAGCAGCTTAGATCCAGACATTACCACTCTAGCTTTCTTT. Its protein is CASSLDPDITTLAFF.